Sequencing of this T cell receptor (beta chain) was carried out in a study of T cells in Graves' hyperthyroidism and ophthalmopathy. About the study: Before any treatment, at initial diagnosis, peripheral blood was collected.

This clonotype was recorded many times. What was amplified from RNA transcripts were TCR beta CDR3 regions. HTBI primers were used for first-round RT-PCR of the TCR CDR3. TCRdb re-derived calls from the multiplex PCR reads in MiXCR, one entry per CDR3 protein. The table shows some 600,000 distinct CDR3 sequences, with approximately 15% occurring only once. Exclusions: uncontrolled infection, other autoimmune disease, pregnancy, lactation. Thyroid ultrasound and orbital computed tomography, with clinical symptoms and serum thyroxine and TRAb, informed diagnoses. Blood was sampled at initial diagnosis of hyperthyroidism, prior to onset of any ophthalmopathy symptoms. Looked up from germline, CDR1 is SGHAT and CDR2 is FQNNGV. Trimming removed 6 bases from V and 8 bases from J, with 10 bases in between. The CDR3 sequence is 11 residues long.

The receptor was derived from a woman in her twenties or thirties with Graves' hyperthyroidism that later progressed to Graves' ophthalmopathy. This chain connects TRBV11-2 to TRBJ1-2; D is unclear. The specimen sequenced was blood. The CDR3 protein is CASRRVYGYTF. The DNA for the CDR3 is TGTGCCAGCAGGAGGGTCTACGGCTACACCTTC. Looking up the rest from reference TRBV11-2 and TRBJ1-2 gives the full variable domain: EAGVAQSPRYKIIEKRQSVAFWCNPISGHATLYWYQQILGQGPKLLIQFQNNGVVDDSQLPKDRFSAERLKGVDSTLKIQPAKLEDSAVYLCASRRVYGYTFGSGTRLTVV.